One and the same sample provided the 10 T cell receptor beta chains below, sequenced in a study of OX40 agonist ivuxolimab in advanced cancers. This table comes from immunoSEQ multiplex PCR, and its TCRdb copy is limited to in-frame clones, with some not included. The sample holds approximately 76,000 clones, approximately 85% seen once. Sequencing used CD4+ or CD8+ T cells sorted from blood, obtained in a trial of the OX40 agonist ivuxolimab. Receptor source: an adult with an advanced solid tumor such as melanoma, head and neck, liver or kidney cancer.

The rearrangement joins TRBV19 to TRBJ2-1; 10 nucleotides match TRBD2. V was clipped by 7 bases and J by 8 bases; unmatched bases: 17. The CDR3 is 17 residues long. Germline CDR1 and CDR2: LNHDA and SQIVND (reference sequence). The CDR3 spells CASIPRRGASGGHEQFF. CDR3 bases: TGTGCCAGTATTCCCCGGAGAGGGGCTAGCGGGGGACATGAGCAGTTCTTC.

The genes are TRBV9 and TRBJ2-3; 14 bases are shared with TRBD2. The length of the CDR3 is 18 residues. Per germline, CDR1 SGDLS and CDR2 YYNGEE. V dropped 2 bases and J dropped 3; count of bases not matched to a gene: 8. CDR3 sequence (DNA): TGTGCCAGCAGCGTGACCGGGACTAGCGGGGGAATGACAGATACGCAGTATTTT. It yields the protein CASSVTGTSGGMTDTQYF.

V is TRBV10-3 and J is TRBJ2-6; 11 nucleotides agree with TRBD1. Germline assignment: CDR1 ENHRY and CDR2 SYGVKD. With V trimmed by 5 bases and J by 3 bases, 6 bases remained unmatched. The CDR3 spans 17 residues. The CDR3 sequence: CAISPRDRGSGANVLTF. The DNA of the CDR3 is TGTGCCATCAGTCCTCGGGACAGGGGGAGTGGGGCCAACGTCCTGACTTTC.

The chain combines TRBV9 with TRBJ1-2; 9 bases are a match to TRBD1. Unmatched junction bases numbered 7, after V lost 4 bases and J lost 3 bases. Germline CDR1 and CDR2: SGDLS and YYNGEE. CDR3 length: 15 amino acids. CDR3 protein: CASSLGDRVYYGYTF. The CDR3 DNA reads as TGTGCCAGCAGCCTTGGGGACAGGGTTTACTATGGCTACACCTTC.

J is TRBJ2-5 and V is TRBV5-1; D is possibly TRBD1 (7 bases). The CDR3 extends over 15 amino acids. From germline, CDR1 is SGHRS and CDR2 YFSETQ. Trimming cost V 2 bases and J 5 bases, with 16 bases left between them. CDR3 DNA sequence: TGCGCCAGCAGCTTAGGAGGGGGCTCCCTCGAGACCCAGTACTTC. As protein: CASSLGGGSLETQYF. The variable domain in full, completed from reference TRBV5-1 and TRBJ2-5, reads KAGVTQTPRYLIKTRGQQVTLSCSPISGHRSVSWYQQTPGQGLQFLFEYFSETQRNKGNFPGRFSGRQFSNSRSEMNVSTLELGDSALYLCASSLGGGSLETQYFGPGTRLLVL.

The chain joins TRBV9 to TRBJ2-7; TRBD1 agrees at 9 bases. The germline CDR1 and CDR2 sequences are SGDLS and YYNGEE. Trimming cost V 3 bases and J 5 bases; bases outside gene matches: 6. The CDR3 spans 14 residues. CDR3 region: CASSARGQGDEQYF. The DNA of the CDR3 is TGTGCCAGCAGCGCGAGGGGACAGGGAGACGAGCAGTACTTC.

V gene TRBV2 combines with J gene TRBJ1-1; D is unclear. V lost 4 bases and J lost 11, with 14 bases in between. The CDR3 is 12 amino acids. Germline V CDR1 and CDR2: SNHLY, FYNNEI. The CDR3 loop is CASSGTEGRAFF. The CDR3, as DNA: TGTGCCAGCAGTGGAACGGAGGGTAGGGCTTTCTTT.

V usage is TRBV6-5 and J usage is TRBJ2-7; 9 bases agree with TRBD1. Germline-derived CDR1 and CDR2 are MNHEY and SVGAGI. The CDR3 is 14 residues long. J was trimmed by 4 bases and V by 2 bases; bases with no gene match: 3. CDR3: CASSYDRGRYEQYF. Here the CDR3 DNA reads TGTGCCAGCAGTTACGACAGGGGGAGATACGAGCAGTACTTC.

CDR3 residues: CASSNRDRAFEQYF. The CDR3 coding sequence is TGTGCCAGTAGTAATAGAGACAGGGCGTTCGAGCAGTACTTC. V and J are TRBV19 and TRBJ2-7; TRBD1 agrees at 7 bases. The germline CDR1 and CDR2 sequences are LNHDA and SQIVND (reference sequence). V was clipped by 4 bases and J by 6 bases; unmatched bases: 9. CDR3 length: 14 amino acids.

This clone appeared a single time. DNA for the CDR3: TGTGCCAGCAGTCGAACATATTCTAGCTCCTACGAGCAGTACTTC. Translated, it gives CASSRTYSSSYEQYF. The chain employs TRBV27 and TRBJ2-7; the D is unclear. Germline loops: CDR1 MNHEY, CDR2 SMNVEV (reference sequence). V gave up 5 bases and J gave up 0 bases, with 14 bases separating them. The CDR3 totals 15 residues.